The following is a TCR beta chain sequence with its context. Its antigen is unidentified. CDR3 length: 14 amino acids. The germline V gene encodes CDR1 SGHTA and CDR2 FQGNSA. Trimming shortened V by 3 bases and J by 0 bases, and 6 bases separated the two germline ends. Donors were ostensibly healthy at sampling, although undocumented immune exposures were probable. The record originates from a study of cytomegalovirus exposure and HLA in healthy donors. Study details: Early released data had roughly 81 million unique TCRs, all coming from HLA-typed donors.

Study-wide findings and caveats: Certain sequence variants were highly shared and formed a cluster, and this cluster was likely a sequencing artifact.

It was with 60 Vbeta and 13 Jbeta primers that the PCR ran. Profiled with immunoSEQ multiplex PCR; TCRdb holds only in-frame clones, not every one. Of some 210,000 clones listed, over 80% are singletons. This receptor was obtained from a woman aged 45 to 65 in good health and CMV-seropositive. V usage is TRBV7-2 and J usage is TRBJ2-4, with D possibly matching TRBD2 (5 bases). What was sequenced was PBMCs. CDR3 bases: TGTGCCAGCAGCTTCGGGGTAGCCAAAAACATTCAGTACTTC. Protein: CASSFGVAKNIQYF.